The sequence of this TCR beta chain was determined in a study of blood T cell repertoires in COVID-19. As for the study in general: Sample material is recorded as cDNA or gDNA derived from T cells, B-cell-depleted T cells, or PBMCs.

The CDR3 sequence is 14 residues long. In germline, CDR1 is SGHTA, CDR2 FQGNSA. With 5 bases clipped from V and 0 bases from J, the junction kept 4 bases outside the gene matches. TCRdb's copy holds only in-frame clones and misses some; the assay was immunoSEQ multiplex PCR. The sample includes tens of thousands of clones, approximately 92% seen only once; the top ten take about an eighth. The sequence was collected from a human donor with active COVID-19. The donor label of this sample is uncertain. The rearrangement links TRBV7-2 to TRBJ2-7; TRBD2 matches at 7 bases. Sequences were obtained from peripheral blood. DNA for the CDR3: TGTGCCAGCAGCCCAGCGGGGATCTCCTACGAGCAGTACTTC. Encoded protein: CASSPAGISYEQYF. The whole variable domain, filled in from reference TRBV7-2 and TRBJ2-7, reads GAGVSQSPSNKVTEKGKDVELRCDPISGHTALYWYRQSLGQGLEFLIYFQGNSAPDKSGLPSDRFSAERTGGSVSTLTIQRTQQEDSAVYLCASSPAGISYEQYFGPGTRLTVT.